The 4 T cell receptor beta chains in this list originate from one sample, sequenced in a study of vaccination and CD4 T cells after COVID-19. These receptors lack a known antigen. With the Oncomine TCR Beta short-read assay, DNA from cultured CD4+ T cells was sequenced. TCRdb re-analysed the PCR reads in MiXCR, keeping a single row per CDR3 protein. The data contain thousands of distinct CDR3 sequences, about 45% of them singletons. Treatment here: roughly ten-day PBMC culture with coronavirus spike peptide pools or control peptides (ViraFEST assay). According to the study, CD4+ T cells from the unexposed donor were gathered ahead of the COVID-19 pandemic (2011-2018). The sample consisted of CD4+ T cells from blood, cultured in vitro. The receptors derive from a human donor in good health.

J is TRBJ1-2 and V is TRBV7-9; D is unclear. Trimming left V 0 bases short and J 3 bases short, with 8 bases between. This CDR3 is built from 14 residues. Germline lookup yields CDR1 SEHNR and CDR2 FQNEAQ (reference sequence). The CDR3 DNA follows: TGTGCCAGCAGCTTAGCCCAAGGTTACTATGGCTACACCTTC. It translates to CASSLAQGYYGYTF.

V and J are TRBV9 and TRBJ1-2; D is uncertain. Germline V gene lookup returns CDR1 SGDLS and CDR2 YYNGEE. The CDR3 has 11 residues. Trimming took 3 bases from V and 8 from J, leaving 8 bases between them. The CDR3 DNA reads as TGTGCCAGCAGCGAGGCGGGGGGCTACACCTTC. The encoded protein is CASSEAGGYTF. Supplemented by reference TRBV9 and TRBJ1-2, the full variable domain reads DSGVTQTPKHLITATGQRVTLRCSPRSGDLSVYWYQQSLDQGLQFLIQYYNGEERAKGNILERFSAQQFPDLHSELNLSSLELGDSALYFCASSEAGGYTFGSGTRLTVV.

The rearrangement joins TRBV19 to TRBJ2-1; TRBD1 matches at 9 bases. Per the germline V gene, CDR1 is LNHDA and CDR2 is SQIVND (reference sequence). V shed 5 bases, J shed 6 bases, and the junction held 11 bases outside the gene matches. The CDR3 is 16 residues long. CDR3 in DNA: TGTGCCAGTAGTGCGATCGGGACAGGGTTTGGCAATGAGCAGTTCTTC. It specifies CASSAIGTGFGNEQFF.

There are a few counts of this clonotype. This chain links TRBV19 with TRBJ2-3; unclear D gene. Trimming stripped 4 bases from V and 4 bases from J, with 12 bases between. The germline V gene encodes CDR1 LNHDA and CDR2 SQIVND (reference sequence). CDR3 length equals 14 residues. In DNA form, the CDR3 reads TGTGCCAGTAGTAACCAGTGGGGATCAGATACGCAGTATTTT. This sequence encodes CASSNQWGSDTQYF. The variable domain in full, completed from reference TRBV19 and TRBJ2-3, reads DGGITQSPKYLFRKEGQNVTLSCEQNLNHDAMYWYRQDPGQGLRLIYYSQIVNDFQKGDIAEGYSVSREKKESFPLTVTSAQKNPTAFYLCASSNQWGSDTQYFGPGTRLTVL.